This passage covers 30 T cell receptor beta chains from one sample sequenced in a study of blood T cell repertoires in COVID-19. Libraries were prepared by immunoSEQ multiplex PCR; TCRdb keeps only in-frame clonotypes and omits some of them. The sample has 160,000 or so clones; more than 75% are singletons. The sample consisted of PBMCs or T cells enriched from blood (not recorded which). The receptor set was obtained from a man aged 40-49 years who had recovered from COVID-19.

Concerning this clone: Compared with germline, one end of the junction differs, possibly owing to a read error. V and J are TRBV7-9 and TRBJ2-4; the match to TRBD2 covers 10 bases. CDR1 is SEHNR and CDR2 is FQNEAQ in the germline V gene (reference sequence). The CDR3 sequence is 17 residues long. CDR3 sequence reads: CASSLHWSGGARNIQYF. In DNA, the CDR3 is TGTGCCAGCAGCTTGCATTGGAGCGGGGGGGCCAGAAACATTCAGTACTTC.

This chain links TRBV2 with TRBJ1-1; TRBD1 agrees at 12 bases. The germline V gene encodes CDR1 SNHLY and CDR2 FYNNEI. After removal of 4 bases from V and 3 bases from J, the junction contained 27 bases not matched to a gene. The CDR3 sequence is 23 residues long. The DNA of the CDR3 is TGTGCCAGCAGTGGGGGGACAGGGGGCTACCCGACCCAGTTAGGTCTTGTTGACACTGAAGCTTTCTTT. It codes for CASSGGTGGYPTQLGLVDTEAFF.

V is TRBV3-1 (or the pseudogene TRBV3-2) and J is TRBJ2-3, with TRBD2 matching over 10 bases. Germline V CDR1 and CDR2: LGHDT, YNNKEL (reference sequence). The CDR3 consists of 15 residues. After removal of 4 bases from V and 2 bases from J, the junction contained 3 bases not matched to a gene. This CDR3 reads CASSPLAGVTDTQYF. CDR3 coding DNA: TGTGCCAGCAGCCCCCTAGCGGGGGTCACAGATACGCAGTATTTT.

This clone is a singleton in its sample. The rearrangement joins TRBV14 to TRBJ1-3, with TRBD1 matching over 7 bases. Looked up from germline, CDR1 is SGHDN and CDR2 is FVKESK. The CDR3 length is 15 residues. Germline trimming cut 3 bases from V and 5 bases from J; bases unmatched to any gene: 7. The CDR3: CASSHTDRVRNTIYF. The CDR3 DNA reads TGTGCCAGCAGCCATACCGACAGGGTCCGAAACACCATATATTTT.

The chain couples TRBV7-5 to TRBJ2-1; no check of the table's D call, TRBD2, against the DNA was made. TRBV7-5 is annotated as a pseudogene. The CDR3 extends over 14 amino acids. CDR3 bases: TGTGCCAGAAGCGGGGGGACTAGCTACAATGAGCAGTTCTTC. Translation: CARSGGTSYNEQFF.

The rearrangement links TRBV29-1 to TRBJ2-1; 13 nucleotides align to TRBD2. CDR3 length equals 14 residues. With V trimmed by 0 bases and J by 9 bases, 2 bases remained unmatched. Per the germline V gene, CDR1 is SQVTM and CDR2 is ANQGSEA. CDR3 amino acids: CSVEERTSGGEQFF. The CDR3 nucleotides are TGCAGCGTTGAAGAAAGGACTAGCGGGGGTGAGCAGTTCTTC.

This clone was recorded once. J is TRBJ1-3 and V is TRBV6-5; D unclear. The V and J ends lost 5 bases and 2 bases respectively, with 7 bases between them. Germline V gene data show CDR1 as MNHEY and CDR2 as SVGAGI. The CDR3 is 13 amino acids. The CDR3 sequence: CASSRDPGNTIYF. CDR3 bases: TGTGCCAGCAGTCGGGATCCTGGAAACACCATATATTTT.

J is TRBJ1-1 and V is TRBV18; perhaps TRBD1 as D (5 bases). The CDR3 has 15 residues. The V end was cut by 1 base, the J end by 2 bases, with 11 bases between. Germline values: CDR1 KGHSH, CDR2 LQKENI. The CDR3 nucleotides read TGTGCCAGCTCACCACTAACAGGCATAAACACTGAAGCTTTCTTT. Residues: CASSPLTGINTEAFF.

CDR3 protein: CASSTLGRGETQYF. CDR3 in DNA: TGTGCCAGTAGTACCCTGGGCAGGGGAGAGACCCAGTACTTC. The chain is built from TRBV19 and TRBJ2-5; weak D call: TRBD1 (6 bases). Germline V gives CDR1 LNHDA, CDR2 SQIVND (reference sequence). Trimming stripped 4 bases from V and 4 bases from J, with 13 bases between. This CDR3 contains 14 residues.

This clone was seen just once. The chain combines TRBV13 with TRBJ1-4; no clear D. V lost 3 bases and J lost 1, with 6 bases in between. The CDR3 totals 14 residues. Germline V lookup: CDR1 PRHDT, CDR2 FYEKMQ (reference sequence). CDR3 DNA: TGTGCCAGCAGCTTTCGGGGAACTAATGAAAAACTGTTTTTT. This translates into CASSFRGTNEKLFF. The variable domain in full, with the rest retrieved from reference TRBV13 and TRBJ1-4, is AAGVIQSPRHLIKEKRETATLKCYPIPRHDTVYWYQQGPGQDPQFLISFYEKMQSDKGSIPDRFSAQQFSDYHSELNMSSLELGDSALYFCASSFRGTNEKLFFGSGTQLSVL.

V and J are TRBV10-1 and TRBJ2-7; 7 bases fit TRBD1. The CDR3 is 13 amino acids. Germline CDR1 WNHNN, CDR2 SYGVQD (reference sequence). V shed 7 bases and J 1 base; nucleotides not matched to a gene: 4. The CDR3 here is CASKNRGSYEQYV. The CDR3 DNA sequence: TGCGCCAGCAAAAACAGGGGATCCTACGAGCAGTACGTC.

The J gene is TRBJ1-1, the V gene TRBV19, with TRBD1 as a possible D gene (5 bases). Germline assignment: CDR1 LNHDA and CDR2 SQIVND (reference sequence). V lost 3 bases to trimming and J lost 0 bases, with 14 bases between them. The CDR3 is 16 residues long. The DNA of the CDR3 is TGTGCCAGTAGTATTCCGACAGCACATATGAACACTGAAGCTTTCTTT. Protein: CASSIPTAHMNTEAFF.

About this clone itself: This sample also contains other DNA sequences that code for the same CDR3. The chain combines TRBV29-1 with TRBJ2-1, with TRBD2 matching over 7 bases. CDR1 is SQVTM, CDR2 ANQGSEA, per germline. The CDR3 is 12 amino acids. Trimming removed 1 base from V and 7 bases from J; junction bases left unmatched: 1. This CDR3 is CSVEGGGNEQFF. The CDR3 region has the DNA TGCAGCGTTGAAGGGGGGGGGAATGAGCAGTTCTTC.

The V and J genes are TRBV7-8 and TRBJ1-2, with TRBD1 as a possible D gene (5 bases). Germline V gene data show CDR1 as SGHVS and CDR2 as FQNEAQ. This CDR3 spans 18 amino acids. Trimming shortened V by 1 base and J by 2 bases, and 20 bases separated the two germline ends. The CDR3 DNA is TGTGCCAGCAGCTTAGGGGCTGACATGGGGGGATTCAACTATGGCTACACCTTC. Its protein is CASSLGADMGGFNYGYTF. Using reference TRBV7-8 and TRBJ1-2 for the parts outside the CDR3, the full variable domain is GAGVSQSPRYKVAKRGQDVALRCDPISGHVSLFWYQQALGQGPEFLTYFQNEAQLDKSGLPSDRFFAERPEGSVSTLKIQRTQQEDSAVYLCASSLGADMGGFNYGYTFGSGTRLTVV.

The chain recombines TRBV10-3 with TRBJ2-7; TRBD1 is a possible D gene (6 bases). This CDR3 contains 13 residues. Trimming stripped 6 bases from V and 3 bases from J, with 12 bases between. In germline, CDR1 is ENHRY, CDR2 SYGVKD. The CDR3, as DNA: TGTGCCATCAGGCAGGACAGTAGCTACGAGCAGTACTTC. It specifies CAIRQDSSYEQYF.

The rearrangement joins TRBV19 to TRBJ1-2; D is perhaps TRBD1 (6 bases). The germline V and J ends were trimmed by 3 bases and 5 bases, with 10 bases remaining between them. Looked up from germline, CDR1 is LNHDA and CDR2 is SQIVND (reference sequence). The CDR3 consists of 13 residues. CDR3: CASSMWGPYGYTF. DNA for the CDR3: TGTGCCAGTAGTATGTGGGGGCCTTATGGCTACACCTTC.

The chain links TRBV19 to TRBJ2-2, with TRBD1 as a possible D gene (6 bases). This CDR3 spans 18 amino acids. Between the trimmed V and J ends, which lost 5 bases and 8 bases, there was a span of 27 bases. The germline CDR1 and CDR2 sequences are LNHDA and SQIVND (reference sequence). The CDR3 loop is CASSSPVGRGARVGELFF. The CDR3 DNA reads as TGTGCCAGTAGTTCCCCCGTTGGCAGGGGCGCCAGGGTTGGGGAGCTGTTTTTT.

This chain uses TRBV5-1 with TRBJ2-1; no reliable D call. CDR3 length: 15 amino acids. Germline loops: CDR1 SGHRS, CDR2 YFSETQ. The ends were cut back, 0 bases at V and 3 bases at J, with 10 bases in the middle. This CDR3 is CASSLGPSGYNEQFF. The CDR3 bases are TGCGCCAGCAGCTTGGGCCCCAGTGGCTACAATGAGCAGTTCTTC.

The genes are TRBV5-4 and TRBJ2-1; maybe TRBD1 (6 bases). The germline V and J ends were trimmed by 4 bases and 6 bases, with 20 bases remaining between them. Germline lookup yields CDR1 SGHNT and CDR2 YYREEE (reference sequence). CDR3 length: 16 amino acids. CDR3 sequence (DNA): TGTGCCAGCAGCATTATACAGGGTTCGGGCCCCAATGAGCAGTTCTTC. Protein: CASSIIQGSGPNEQFF. Filled out from reference TRBV5-4 and TRBJ2-1, the complete variable domain reads ETGVTQSPTHLIKTRGQQVTLRCSSQSGHNTVSWYQQALGQGPQFIFQYYREEENGRGNFPPRFSGLQFPNYSSELNVNALELDDSALYLCASSIIQGSGPNEQFFGPGTRLTVL.

The chain couples TRBV18 to TRBJ2-5; D might be TRBD2 (5 bases). The CDR3 contains 13 residues. Trimming took off 3 bases at V and 4 bases at J, with 9 bases between the two ends. Germline V gene sequence: CDR1 KGHSH, CDR2 LQKENI. The CDR3 loop reads CASSPAGSETQYF. The DNA for the CDR3 is TGTGCCAGCTCACCGGCGGGTTCAGAGACCCAGTACTTC.

J is TRBJ1-5 and V is TRBV6-5; D may be TRBD1 (6 bases). The V gene lost 6 bases and the J gene lost 7 bases, with 19 bases spanning the gap. CDR3 size: 15 residues. Germline CDR1 reads MNHEY; CDR2 reads SVGAGI. In DNA, the CDR3 is TGTGCCAGCAGCCTTAACAGGGAATCACGGCAGCCCCAGCATTTT. Residues: CASSLNRESRQPQHF.

The V gene is TRBV24-1, the J gene TRBJ1-3; perhaps TRBD1 as D (6 bases). The ends were cut back, 8 bases at V and 1 base at J, with 17 bases in the middle. The CDR3 sequence is 16 residues long. Germline V lookup: CDR1 KGHDR, CDR2 SFDVKD. The CDR3 bases are TGTGCCACCACGCTCGGGACATCCCCTTCTGGAAACACCATATATTTT. Translating it yields CATTLGTSPSGNTIYF.

This clone was seen only once. This rearrangement joins TRBV10-2 to TRBJ1-5, with 10 bases aligning to TRBD1. With V trimmed by 3 bases and J by 4 bases, 9 bases remained unmatched. Germline lookup yields CDR1 WSHSY and CDR2 SAAADI. The length of the CDR3 is 17 residues. For the CDR3, the DNA is TGCGCCAGCAGTGAAGGGGACAGGGGATACTCTAATCAGCCCCAGCATTTT. This sequence encodes CASSEGDRGYSNQPQHF.

This chain uses TRBV9 with TRBJ1-6; TRBD1 is a possible D gene (5 bases). V lost 2 bases and J 8 bases, leaving 17 bases between the germline ends. In germline, CDR1 is SGDLS, CDR2 YYNGEE. The CDR3 loop spans 16 amino acids. CDR3 sequence (DNA): TGTGCCAGCAGCGTGACCTCGGGGGGGGATCATTCACCCCTCCACTTT. Translation: CASSVTSGGDHSPLHF.

This rearrangement joins TRBV7-3 to TRBJ2-1, with 7 positions matching TRBD1. Losses at the gene ends were 3 bases for V and 8 bases for J; bases not matched to a gene: 10. There are 15 residues in the CDR3. Looked up from germline, CDR1 is SGHTA and CDR2 is FQGTGA. The DNA of the CDR3 is TGTGCCAGCAGCTTCAGACAGGGCGGTAATGATGAGCAGTTCTTC. As protein: CASSFRQGGNDEQFF.

The chain links TRBV6-5 to TRBJ1-1; D is possibly TRBD1 (6 bases). V was trimmed by 4 bases and J by 1 base, leaving 13 bases between them. The CDR3 has 15 amino acids. Germline V CDR1 and CDR2: MNHEY, SVGAGI. Written as DNA, the CDR3 is TGTGCCAGCAGTTTCAAAACGACAGGGAACACTGAAGCTTTCTTT. This gives the protein CASSFKTTGNTEAFF.

The genes are TRBV5-1 and TRBJ2-2; 10 bases agree with TRBD1. Trimming removed 4 bases from V and 4 bases from J; junction bases left unmatched: 10. Germline V CDR1 and CDR2: SGHRS, YFSETQ. This CDR3 is 17 amino acids long. The CDR3 DNA reads TGCGCCAGCAGCGATCCCCGACAGGGGGCCAGCACCGGGGAGCTGTTTTTT. Protein product: CASSDPRQGASTGELFF.

This rearrangement joins TRBV15 to TRBJ2-5; perhaps TRBD1 as D (5 bases). Deletions cut 5 bases from V and 2 bases from J, with 18 bases between. The CDR3 runs to 16 residues. The germline gives CDR1 LNHNV, CDR2 YYDKDF (reference sequence). CDR3 sequence (DNA): TGTGCCACCAGCCAAGGAACGCTACAGGTACAAGAGACCCAGTACTTC. Residues: CATSQGTLQVQETQYF.

The chain carries TRBV9 and TRBJ1-2, with 9 bases lining up with TRBD1. The ends lost 4 bases at V and 3 bases at J; junction bases unmatched: 10. This CDR3 spans 16 amino acids. CDR1 and CDR2 (germline): SGDLS, YYNGEE. CDR3 in DNA: TGTGCCAGCAGCTTTCACCGGGACAGGGACTACTATGGCTACACCTTC. Translating it yields CASSFHRDRDYYGYTF. The complete variable domain, with remaining parts taken from reference TRBV9 and TRBJ1-2, reads DSGVTQTPKHLITATGQRVTLRCSPRSGDLSVYWYQQSLDQGLQFLIQYYNGEERAKGNILERFSAQQFPDLHSELNLSSLELGDSALYFCASSFHRDRDYYGYTFGSGTRLTVV.

This chain links TRBV30 with TRBJ1-3; possible D gene TRBD1, 5 bases. Per germline, CDR1 GTSNPN and CDR2 SVGIG (reference sequence). Trimming removed 1 base from V and 1 base from J, with 35 bases in between. CDR3 length equals 23 residues. The CDR3 loop reads CAWSARGRGGAVFVRESGNTIYF. The CDR3, as DNA: TGTGCCTGGAGTGCACGGGGAAGGGGAGGAGCCGTCTTTGTCCGGGAATCTGGAAACACCATATATTTT.